This T cell receptor (beta chain) was recorded in a study of monozygotic twins with inflammatory bowel disease. Unfractionated whole blood yielded total RNA, and T cells were not sorted. With regard to this clonotype: Its antigen is as yet unknown.

The length of the CDR3 is 14 residues. Germline lookup yields CDR1 SGHRS and CDR2 YFSETQ. Overall study findings and caveats: Ultimately, a single strong signal or clonotype associated with IBD was not supported.

No DNA is given; TCRdb re-called the 5' RACE reads and lists each CDR3 protein once. This listing includes approximately 390,000 distinct CDR3 sequences. The J gene is TRBJ2-7, the V gene TRBV5-1; the TCRdb call, TRBD1, lacks DNA for checking. Sequencing used blood. This receptor was taken from a human donor with ulcerative colitis or Crohn's disease, or a healthy co-twin of an affected twin (not recorded which). CDR3 sequence: CASSVRDGRYEQYF. Filled out from reference TRBV5-1 and TRBJ2-7, the complete variable domain reads KAGVTQTPRYLIKTRGQQVTLSCSPISGHRSVSWYQQTPGQGLQFLFEYFSETQRNKGNFPGRFSGRQFSNSRSEMNVSTLELGDSALYLCASSVRDGRYEQYFGPGTRLTVT.